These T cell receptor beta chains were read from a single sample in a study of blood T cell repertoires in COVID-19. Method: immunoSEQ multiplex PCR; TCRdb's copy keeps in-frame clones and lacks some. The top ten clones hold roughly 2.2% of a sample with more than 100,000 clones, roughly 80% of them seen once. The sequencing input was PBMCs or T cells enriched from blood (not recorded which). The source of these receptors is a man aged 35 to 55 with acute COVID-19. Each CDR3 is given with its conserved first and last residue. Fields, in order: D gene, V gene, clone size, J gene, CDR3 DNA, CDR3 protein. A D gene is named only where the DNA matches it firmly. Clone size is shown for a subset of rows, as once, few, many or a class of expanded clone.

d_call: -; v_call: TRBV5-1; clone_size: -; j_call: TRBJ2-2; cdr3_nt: TGCGCCAGCAGCTCCAGGGGGGTGGACACCGGGGAGCTGTTTTTT; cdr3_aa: CASSSRGVDTGELFF
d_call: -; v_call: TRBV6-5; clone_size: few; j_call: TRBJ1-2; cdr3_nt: TGTGCCAGCAGCCCGGGGGGGGACTATGGCTACACCTTC; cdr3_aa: CASSPGGDYGYTF
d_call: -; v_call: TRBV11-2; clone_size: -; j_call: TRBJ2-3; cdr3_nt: TGTGCCAGCAGCTATGGTGGACTCTCCACAGATACGCAGTATTTT; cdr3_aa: CASSYGGLSTDTQYF
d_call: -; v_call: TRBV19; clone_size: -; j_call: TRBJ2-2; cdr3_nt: TGTGCCAGTAGGGCAACAGGGATAGGCACCGGGGAGCTGTTTTTT; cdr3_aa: CASRATGIGTGELFF
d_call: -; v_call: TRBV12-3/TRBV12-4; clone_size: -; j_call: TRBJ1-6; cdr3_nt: TGTGCCAGCAGCACAACAGGGAGTTCACCCCTCCACTTT; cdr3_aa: CASSTTGSSPLHF
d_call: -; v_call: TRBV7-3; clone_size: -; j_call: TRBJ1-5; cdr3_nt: TGTGCCAGCAGCTCCCAGACCGGGCAGCCCCAGCATTTT; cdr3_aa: CASSSQTGQPQHF
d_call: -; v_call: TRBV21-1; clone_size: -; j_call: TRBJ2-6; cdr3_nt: TGTGCCAGCAGCACCGGGACTTCCTGCTCTGGGGCCAACGTCCTGACTTTC; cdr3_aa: CASSTGTSCSGANVLTF
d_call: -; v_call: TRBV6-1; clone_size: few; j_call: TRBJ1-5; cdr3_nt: TGTGCCAGCAGTGGCGTACCCCGGGGAAGCAATCAGCCCCAGCATTTT; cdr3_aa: CASSGVPRGSNQPQHF
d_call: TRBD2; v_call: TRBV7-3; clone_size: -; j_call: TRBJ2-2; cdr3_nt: TGTGCCAGCAGCCCCCGGACTAGCGGGGCGTACGGGGAGCTGTTTTTT; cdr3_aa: CASSPRTSGAYGELFF
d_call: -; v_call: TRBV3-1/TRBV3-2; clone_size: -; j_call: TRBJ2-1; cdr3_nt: TGTGCCAGCAGCCAGACAGTGAGCTCCTACAATGAGCAGTTCTTC; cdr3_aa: CASSQTVSSYNEQFF
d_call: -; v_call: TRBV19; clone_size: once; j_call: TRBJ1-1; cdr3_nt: TGTGCCAGTAGTATAGATCTCCCGGTTGGAGTCGGGAACACTGAAGCTTTCTTT; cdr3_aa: CASSIDLPVGVGNTEAFF
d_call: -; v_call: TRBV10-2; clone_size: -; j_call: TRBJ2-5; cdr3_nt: TGCGCCAGCAGTGAGTCGACTCGGGAGACCCAGTACTTC; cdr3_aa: CASSESTRETQYF
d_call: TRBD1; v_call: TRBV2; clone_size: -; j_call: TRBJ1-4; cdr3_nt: TGTGCCAGCAGTGGAGACAGGGTCGGGGAAAAACTGTTTTTT; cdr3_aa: CASSGDRVGEKLFF
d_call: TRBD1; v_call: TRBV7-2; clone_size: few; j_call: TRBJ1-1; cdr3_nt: TGTGCCAGCAGCTTCGTAGGGACAGTGAACACTGAAGCTTTCTTT; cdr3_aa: CASSFVGTVNTEAFF
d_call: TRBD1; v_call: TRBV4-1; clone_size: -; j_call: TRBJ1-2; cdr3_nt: TGCGCCAGAGTCCGGGACAGCACTAACTATGGCTACACCTTC; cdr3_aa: CARVRDSTNYGYTF
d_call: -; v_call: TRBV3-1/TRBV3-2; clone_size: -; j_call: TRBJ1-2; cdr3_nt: TGTGCCAGCAGCCAAGAGGCTAGTGGCTACACCTTC; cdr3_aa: CASSQEASGYTF
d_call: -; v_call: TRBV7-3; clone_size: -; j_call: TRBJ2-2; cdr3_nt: TGTGCCAGCAGCCCCCTCTCCCGGGACACCGGGGAGCTGTTTTTT; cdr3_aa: CASSPLSRDTGELFF
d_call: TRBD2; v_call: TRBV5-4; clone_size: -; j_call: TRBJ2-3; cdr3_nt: TGTGCCAGCAGCTTGGGGCGGGGGGATTACCAAACAGATACGCAGTATTTT; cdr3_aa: CASSLGRGDYQTDTQYF
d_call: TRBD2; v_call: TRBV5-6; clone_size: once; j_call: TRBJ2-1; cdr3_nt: TGTGCCAGCAGCCGGACTAGCGGGTTTACAAAGGGGTACAATGAGCAGTTCTTC; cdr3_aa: CASSRTSGFTKGYNEQFF
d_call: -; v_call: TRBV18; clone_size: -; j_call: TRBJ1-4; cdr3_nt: TGTGCCAGCTCACCTCGCCGGGGTGAAAAACTGTTTTTT; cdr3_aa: CASSPRRGEKLFF
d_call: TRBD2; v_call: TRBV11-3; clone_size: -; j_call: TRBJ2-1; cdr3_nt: TGTGCCAGCTCTCTACTAGCGGGGAACAATGAGCAGTTCTTC; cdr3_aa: CASSLLAGNNEQFF
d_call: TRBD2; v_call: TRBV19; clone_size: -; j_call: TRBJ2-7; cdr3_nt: TGTGCCATTCCCCTGGAGGGACTAGCGGGCTCCTACGAGCAGTACTTC; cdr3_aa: CAIPLEGLAGSYEQYF
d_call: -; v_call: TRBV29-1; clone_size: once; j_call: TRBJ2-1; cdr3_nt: TGCAGCGTTGAACCGCCGGGGGACAATGAGCAGTTCTTC; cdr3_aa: CSVEPPGDNEQFF